Included here is one TCR beta chain sequence, with context. Its antigen is unidentified. This sample is part of a study of shared clonotypes between healthy human individuals. Data came from immunoSEQ multiplex PCR; TCRdb stores just in-frame clones and leaves some out. The sample consists of roughly 1,000,000 clones, about 84% of them appearing once. V lost 1 base and J 6 bases, leaving 5 bases between the germline ends. Germline V lookup: CDR1 SGHAT, CDR2 FQDESV (reference sequence). CDR3 length: 12 residues. Study observations and caveats: All-four-donor shared clonotypes had higher generation probabilities than non-shared clonotypes did. The researchers took only blood, and tissue repertoires probably look different.

The chain uses TRBV11-1 and TRBJ2-3; D gene unclear. The sample comprised memory CD4+ T cells from PBMCs. Indicated subset: CD45RA-negative fraction. The sequence was collected from a man between 18 and 29 years old in good health. Some clones in this sample may be carry-over from other donors' samples. CDR3: CASSLELDTQYF. The CDR3 DNA follows: TGTGCCAGCAGCTTAGAGCTCGATACGCAGTATTTT.